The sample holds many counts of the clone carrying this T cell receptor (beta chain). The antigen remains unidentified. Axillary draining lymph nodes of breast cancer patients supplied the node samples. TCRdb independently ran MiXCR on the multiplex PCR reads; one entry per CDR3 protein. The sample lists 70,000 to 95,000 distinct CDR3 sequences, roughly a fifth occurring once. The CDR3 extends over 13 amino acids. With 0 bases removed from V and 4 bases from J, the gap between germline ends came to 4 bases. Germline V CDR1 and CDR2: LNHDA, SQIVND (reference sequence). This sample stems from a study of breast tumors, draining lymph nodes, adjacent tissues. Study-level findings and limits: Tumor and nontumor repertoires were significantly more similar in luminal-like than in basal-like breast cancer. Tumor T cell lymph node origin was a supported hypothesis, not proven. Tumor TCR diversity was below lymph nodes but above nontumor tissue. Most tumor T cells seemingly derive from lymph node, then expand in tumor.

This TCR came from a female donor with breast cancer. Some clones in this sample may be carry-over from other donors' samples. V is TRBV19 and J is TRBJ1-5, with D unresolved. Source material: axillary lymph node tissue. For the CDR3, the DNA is TGTGCCAGTAGTATAGATCTGAATCAGCCCCAGCATTTT. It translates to CASSIDLNQPQHF.